Presented here are 21 T cell receptor beta chains from one specimen sequenced in a study of shared clonotypes between healthy human individuals. Libraries were prepared by immunoSEQ multiplex PCR; TCRdb keeps only in-frame clonotypes and omits some of them. In the table there are about 2,200,000 clones, approximately 94% of which are singletons. Naive CD8 populations comprised CD45RO-negative cells positively selected for CCR7, excluding terminally differentiated effector memory CD45RA+ cells. The material sequenced was naive CD8+ T cells from PBMCs. The receptors originated from a man younger than 35 in good health. Some clones in this sample may be carry-over from other donors' samples.

The chain carries TRBV9 and TRBJ1-1, with D perhaps matching TRBD1 (5 bases). CDR1 is SGDLS and CDR2 is YYNGEE in the germline V gene. V dropped 3 bases and J dropped 11 bases, with 14 bases sitting between them. This CDR3 comprises 12 residues. This CDR3 is CASSANQGAAFF. The CDR3 nucleotides are TGTGCCAGCAGCGCTAACCAGGGCGCGGCTTTCTTT.

This rearrangement joins TRBV4-1 to TRBJ2-7; 7 bases agree with TRBD1. The V segment lost 4 bases and the J segment 1 base; nucleotides outside the gene matches: 7. This CDR3 contains 15 residues. Germline loops: CDR1 MGHRA, CDR2 YSYEKL. Here the CDR3 reads CASSPGTDISYEQYF. CDR3 coding DNA: TGCGCCAGCAGCCCAGGGACAGACATATCCTACGAGCAGTACTTC.

This rearrangement joins TRBV28 to TRBJ2-7, with D perhaps TRBD2 (6 bases). From germline, CDR1 is MDHEN and CDR2 SYDVKM. CDR3 length equals 16 residues. V gave up 5 bases and J gave up 2 bases, with 19 bases separating them. The CDR3 DNA follows: TGTGCCAGCAGTATAGGGGTTGGGGGGAAGACCTACGAGCAGTACTTC. Its protein product is CASSIGVGGKTYEQYF.

A single count supports this clone. V is TRBV18 and J is TRBJ2-1; perhaps TRBD1 as D (6 bases). The V end lost 5 bases, the J end lost 5 bases, and 13 bases lay between the germline ends. The CDR3 is 14 amino acids. Germline-derived CDR1 and CDR2 are KGHSH and LQKENI. CDR3 sequence: CASSMTGPDNEQFF. The CDR3 DNA follows: TGTGCCAGCTCAATGACAGGCCCGGACAATGAGCAGTTCTTC.

The sample holds one count of this clone. The genes are TRBV27 and TRBJ2-3; 7 bases line up with TRBD1. The V segment lost 3 bases and the J segment 0 bases; nucleotides outside the gene matches: 9. From germline, CDR1 is MNHEY and CDR2 SMNVEV (reference sequence). There are 17 residues in the CDR3. In DNA form, the CDR3 reads TGTGCCAGCAGTTTGACAGGGATGGTAGAGAGCACAGATACGCAGTATTTT. Protein product: CASSLTGMVESTDTQYF.

The rearrangement joins TRBV27 to TRBJ1-1; D unresolved. Trimming shortened V by 0 bases and J by 0 bases, and 8 bases separated the two germline ends. The CDR3 covers 15 residues. Germline V gene sequence: CDR1 MNHEY, CDR2 SMNVEV (reference sequence). The CDR3 coding sequence is TGTGCCAGCAGTTTATCGCCCACATTGAACACTGAAGCTTTCTTT. It encodes CASSLSPTLNTEAFF.

This clone was counted between two and nine times. The CDR3 DNA reads TGTGCCAGTAGTACACTGCTGAACACCGGGGAGCTGTTTTTT. This translates into CASSTLLNTGELFF. This sequence joins TRBV19 and TRBJ2-2, with no clear D. Germline values: CDR1 LNHDA, CDR2 SQIVND (reference sequence). The CDR3 loop spans 14 amino acids. Deletions cut 4 bases from V and 1 base from J, with 7 bases between. Full variable domain (outside the CDR3, taken from reference TRBV19 and TRBJ2-2): DGGITQSPKYLFRKEGQNVTLSCEQNLNHDAMYWYRQDPGQGLRLIYYSQIVNDFQKGDIAEGYSVSREKKESFPLTVTSAQKNPTAFYLCASSTLLNTGELFFGEGSRLTVL.

This clone has just one count. V usage is TRBV7-9 and J usage is TRBJ2-1; D is ambiguous. The V gene's germline CDR1 is SEHNR and CDR2 FQNEAQ (reference sequence). The CDR3 is made up of 14 amino acids. V was trimmed by 5 bases and J by 5 bases, leaving 13 bases between them. CDR3: CASSTRDMHNEQFF. CDR3 bases: TGTGCCAGCAGCACCCGCGACATGCACAATGAGCAGTTCTTC.

J is TRBJ1-3 and V is TRBV5-1; D gene ambiguous. Germline CDR1 is SGHRS and CDR2 is YFSETQ. V was shortened by 7 bases and J by 0 bases, with 14 bases between the two germline ends. The CDR3 is 15 amino acids. In DNA form, the CDR3 reads TGCGCCAGCCACGATTATACGAGCTCTGGAAACACCATATATTTT. The encoded protein is CASHDYTSSGNTIYF.

About this clone itself: In the same sample, other DNA sequences code for this CDR3. This chain uses TRBV7-9 with TRBJ2-7; 7 bases align to TRBD1. V gave up 5 bases and J gave up 3 bases; unmatched junction bases: 4. Germline V gene data show CDR1 as SEHNR and CDR2 as FQNEAQ (reference sequence). There are 13 residues in the CDR3. CDR3 sequence reads: CASSPDRDYEQYF. CDR3 bases: TGTGCCAGCAGCCCTGACAGGGACTACGAGCAGTACTTC.

The genes are TRBV7-2 and TRBJ2-7, with D hard to call. The CDR3 runs 12 residues. From germline, CDR1 is SGHTA and CDR2 FQGNSA. The V and J ends lost 2 bases and 6 bases respectively, with 8 bases between them. DNA of the CDR3: TGTGCCAGCAGCTTATCTCCACCCGAGCAGTACTTC. Translated, it gives CASSLSPPEQYF.

The rearrangement links TRBV5-4 to TRBJ1-5; no reliable D call. The CDR3 contains 15 residues. Trimming removed 0 bases from V and 1 base from J, with 8 bases in between. The germline V gene encodes CDR1 SGHNT and CDR2 YYREEE (reference sequence). The CDR3 region is CASSLGTESNQPQHF. The CDR3 DNA is TGTGCCAGCAGCTTGGGGACGGAAAGCAATCAGCCCCAGCATTTT.

Comments on this clone: Distinct nucleotide sequences in the sample also encode this CDR3. The chain couples TRBV5-1 to TRBJ2-7; 15 bases are a match to TRBD2. The CDR3 spans 15 residues. V was clipped by 4 bases and J by 4 bases; unmatched bases: 3. The germline V gene encodes CDR1 SGHRS and CDR2 YFSETQ. This CDR3 is CASSLGLAGGYEQYF. The CDR3 bases are TGCGCCAGCAGCCTTGGACTAGCGGGAGGGTACGAGCAGTACTTC.

V and J are TRBV2 and TRBJ2-7, with 7 bases fitting TRBD1. V was pared by 5 bases and J by 2 bases, with 6 bases of the junction left unmatched. Germline CDR1 reads SNHLY; CDR2 reads FYNNEI. The CDR3 has 14 residues. For the CDR3, the DNA is TGTGCCAGCAGTCTTGGACAGGCCGCCTACGAGCAGTACTTC. This translates into CASSLGQAAYEQYF.

The count of this clone is one. The V gene is TRBV4-3, the J gene TRBJ2-2; a possible D gene is TRBD1 (5 bases). The CDR3 consists of 14 residues. Germline V lookup: CDR1 LGHNA, CDR2 YSLEER. V was trimmed by 0 bases and J by 10 bases, leaving 12 bases between them. CDR3 DNA sequence: TGCGCCAGCAGCCAAGATGGGGTAGGGGAGGAGCTGTTTTTT. This codes for CASSQDGVGEELFF.

The chain uses TRBV28 and TRBJ2-3; D might be TRBD2 (6 bases). V was trimmed by 10 bases and J by 0 bases, leaving 23 bases between them. This CDR3 comprises 17 residues. CDR1 and CDR2 from the germline V gene are MDHEN and SYDVKM. For the CDR3, the DNA is TGTGCCACAGGAGGAGGGATAGCGTACTCTAGCACAGATACGCAGTATTTT. Residues: CATGGGIAYSSTDTQYF.

This chain connects TRBV11-3 to TRBJ1-3; D remains unclear. The CDR3 length is 15 residues. V was clipped by 1 base and J by 4 bases, with 11 bases between them. Germline CDR1 SGHNT, CDR2 YENEEA. The CDR3 DNA sequence: TGTGCCAGCAGCTTAGGCACCGGGGTCGGAAACACCATATATTTT. This gives the protein CASSLGTGVGNTIYF.

The chain joins TRBV19 to TRBJ2-5; D unclear. CDR3 size: 14 residues. CDR1 is LNHDA and CDR2 is SQIVND in the germline V gene (reference sequence). V gave up 3 bases and J gave up 5 bases, with 13 bases separating them. DNA for the CDR3: TGTGCCAGTAGTATTGGGTTAAAAGGGGAGACCCAGTACTTC. It specifies CASSIGLKGETQYF.

The chain combines TRBV5-6 with TRBJ2-3; D is possibly TRBD1 or TRBD2 (6 bases each). The CDR3 runs to 13 residues. The germline CDR1 and CDR2 sequences are SGHDT and YYEEEE. Between the trimmed V and J ends, which lost 6 bases and 9 bases, there was a span of 17 bases. The CDR3 loop reads CASTQPGAGTQYF. The CDR3 DNA is TGTGCCAGCACCCAACCGGGGGCCGGCACGCAGTATTTT.

This clone was observed once. The chain joins TRBV5-5 to TRBJ2-7; 7 positions agree with TRBD1. The CDR3 length is 15 residues. Germline CDR1 reads SGHKS; CDR2 reads YYEKEE (reference sequence). The J segment lost 5 bases and the V segment lost 2 bases, leaving 10 bases of the junction unmatched. This chain's CDR3 is CASSFFKGAGDEQYF. The DNA of the CDR3 is TGTGCCAGCAGCTTCTTTAAGGGGGCCGGGGACGAGCAGTACTTC.

The chain carries TRBV10-1 and TRBJ2-5; D is uncertain. V dropped 4 bases and J dropped 5 bases, with 11 bases sitting between them. The CDR3 contains 13 residues. Germline CDR1 is WNHNN and CDR2 is SYGVQD (reference sequence). The DNA for the CDR3 is TGCGCCAGCAGTGTTAGCCCTCGGGAGACCCAGTACTTC. Its protein product is CASSVSPRETQYF.